The 6 T cell receptor beta chains presented below share a single source sample, sequenced in a study of blood T cell repertoires in COVID-19. The protocol was immunoSEQ multiplex PCR, while the TCRdb copy is restricted to in-frame clones and leaves out a portion. Of around 250,000 clones listed, around four fifths are singletons. The specimen sequenced was peripheral blood. The receptors stem from a man between 60 and 70 years old who had recovered from COVID-19.

The chain employs TRBV12-3 or TRBV12-4 and TRBJ1-2; 7 positions match TRBD1. J gave up 7 bases and V 3 bases, and 5 bases lay outside the gene matches. The CDR3 runs to 13 residues. The CDR3: CASSFLTGIGYTF. In DNA, the CDR3 is TGTGCCAGCAGTTTTTTGACAGGGATTGGCTACACCTTC.

The chain links TRBV15 to TRBJ2-1, with 12 bases that match TRBD2. After removal of 5 bases from V and 8 bases from J, the junction contained 4 bases not matched to a gene. CDR1 is LNHNV and CDR2 is YYDKDF in the germline V gene (reference sequence). The CDR3 is made up of 14 amino acids. CDR3 in amino acids: CATSGTSGRYEQFF. The DNA of the CDR3 is TGTGCCACCAGCGGAACTAGCGGGAGGTATGAGCAGTTCTTC.

The gene calls are TRBV19 and TRBJ1-5, with unresolved D. Germline V CDR1 and CDR2: LNHDA, SQIVND (reference sequence). Trimming took off 5 bases at V and 1 base at J, with 6 bases between the two ends. This CDR3 contains 13 residues. The CDR3, as DNA: TGTGCCAGTAGTGAACAGAGCAATCAGCCCCAGCATTTT. This translates into CASSEQSNQPQHF.

V is TRBV7-8 and J is TRBJ2-7; TRBD1 matches at 11 bases. CDR3 length: 15 residues. Losses at the gene ends were 4 bases for V and 1 base for J; bases not matched to a gene: 3. CDR1 is SGHVS, CDR2 FQNEAQ, per germline. This CDR3 is CASSYGQGASYEQYF. As DNA, the CDR3 is TGTGCCAGCAGCTACGGACAGGGGGCTTCCTACGAGCAGTACTTC.

Only a few counts were recorded for this clone. CDR3 sequence (DNA): TGTGCCAGCAGCTCTAGGACAGGGCGGAACACTGAAGCTTTCTTT. It codes for CASSSRTGRNTEAFF. The chain couples TRBV7-2 to TRBJ1-1; 8 bases fit TRBD1. Per the germline V gene, CDR1 is SGHTA and CDR2 is FQGNSA. With V trimmed by 4 bases and J by 1 base, 5 bases remained unmatched. The CDR3 runs to 15 residues.

This clone was seen once. The chain combines TRBV10-1 with TRBJ2-3, with D maybe TRBD2 (5 bases). Trimming took 6 bases from V and 2 from J, leaving 21 bases between them. The CDR3 contains 17 residues. Germline V lookup: CDR1 WNHNN, CDR2 SYGVQD (reference sequence). CDR3: CASSKVGREGNTDTQYF. The CDR3 coding sequence is TGCGCCAGCAGCAAGGTCGGCCGGGAAGGGAACACAGATACGCAGTATTTT.